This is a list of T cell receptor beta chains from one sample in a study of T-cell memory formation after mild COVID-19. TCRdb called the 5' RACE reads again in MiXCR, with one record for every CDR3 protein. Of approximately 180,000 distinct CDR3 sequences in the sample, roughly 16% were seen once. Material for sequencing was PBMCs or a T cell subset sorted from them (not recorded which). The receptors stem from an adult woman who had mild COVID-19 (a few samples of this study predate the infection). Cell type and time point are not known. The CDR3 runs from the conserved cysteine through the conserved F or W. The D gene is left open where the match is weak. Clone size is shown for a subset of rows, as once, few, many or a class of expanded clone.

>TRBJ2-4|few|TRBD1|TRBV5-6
TGTGCCAGCAGGCTCCGGACAGGGCTGAGCATTCAGTACTTC
CASRLRTGLSIQYF
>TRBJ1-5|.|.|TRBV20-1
TGCAGTGCTAGAGATTCTTGGAGGGTAGGCCAGCCCCAGCATTTT
CSARDSWRVGQPQHF
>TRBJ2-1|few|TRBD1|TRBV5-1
TGCGCCAGCAGCCCAACCCCCGGGACAGGGGGCCACAATGAGCAGTTCTTC
CASSPTPGTGGHNEQFF
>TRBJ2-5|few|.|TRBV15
TGTGCCACCAGCAGACCAGAGTGGGGGGCCCAGTACTTC
CATSRPEWGAQYF
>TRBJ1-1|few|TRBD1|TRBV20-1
TGCAGTCCTGTCCGACAGGGCTTCACTGAAGCTTTCTTT
CSPVRQGFTEAFF
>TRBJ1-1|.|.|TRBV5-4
TGTGCCAGCAGCTCTCCTGTCGTGGGCATCAACACTGAAGCTTTCTTT
CASSSPVVGINTEAFF
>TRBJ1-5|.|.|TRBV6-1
TGTGCCAGCATGCCATACGGTAATCAGCCCCAGCATTTT
CASMPYGNQPQHF
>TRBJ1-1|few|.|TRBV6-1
TGTGCCAGCAGTGAACAGGGGCAGGGCCGGGAAGCTTTCTTT
CASSEQGQGREAFF
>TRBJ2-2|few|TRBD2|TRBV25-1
TGTGCCAGCAGTAGAGGACTAGCGGGAGGCACCGGGGAGCTGTTTTTT
CASSRGLAGGTGELFF
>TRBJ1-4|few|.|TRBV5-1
TGCGCCAGCAGCTTGGGTGCGGACGAAAAACTGTTTTTT
CASSLGADEKLFF